The 26 T cell receptor beta chains below all came from one sample that was sequenced in a study of T cells of healthy individuals. Each CDR3 protein gets one entry after TCRdb re-called the 5' RACE reads with MiXCR. The sample includes nearly 100,000 distinct CDR3 sequences, around 17% of them seen just once. Receptors originate from a human donor in good health.

This clonotype has just a few counts. The chain couples TRBV28 to TRBJ2-7; D is unresolved. Germline V gives CDR1 MDHEN, CDR2 SYDVKM. The V gene lost 5 bases and the J gene lost 3 bases, with 14 bases spanning the gap. CDR3 size: 14 residues. CDR3 in amino acids: CASSRWTASYEQYF. In nucleotides, the CDR3 is TGTGCCAGCAGTCGATGGACCGCTAGCTACGAGCAGTACTTC.

This clonotype was counted many times. The rearrangement links TRBV7-9 to TRBJ1-1; D is unresolved. CDR1 and CDR2 (germline): SEHNR, FQNEAQ (reference sequence). V lost 5 bases to trimming and J lost 2 bases, with 6 bases between them. The CDR3 loop spans 12 amino acids. CDR3 bases: TGTGCCAGCAGCCGTCAAAACACTGAAGCTTTCTTT. Protein sequence: CASSRQNTEAFF.

This chain uses TRBV20-1 with TRBJ1-1, with 8 bases fitting TRBD1. The CDR3 is made up of 16 amino acids. Per germline, CDR1 DFQATT and CDR2 SNEGSKA (reference sequence). Trimming removed 3 bases from V and 4 bases from J; junction bases left unmatched: 13. The DNA for the CDR3 is TGCAGTGCTAGTCCCGGGACAGGAAAAGAGGGCACTGAAGCTTTCTTT. Amino acid sequence: CSASPGTGKEGTEAFF.

There are a few counts of this clonotype. The chain carries TRBV4-3 and TRBJ2-7; D gene unclear. The CDR3 covers 15 residues. Trimming pared 0 bases from V and 3 bases from J, leaving 12 bases between. The V gene's germline CDR1 is LGHNA and CDR2 YSLEER. The CDR3 region is CASSQDPSGDYEQYF. In nucleotides, the CDR3 is TGCGCCAGCAGCCAAGATCCCTCTGGGGACTACGAGCAGTACTTC.

The sample holds many counts of this clonotype. The chain couples TRBV4-1 to TRBJ1-4, with a weak D call TRBD1 (5 bases). V lost 0 bases, J lost 11 bases, and 10 bases lay in between. CDR1 is MGHRA, CDR2 YSYEKL, per germline. The CDR3 has 13 residues. The CDR3 nucleotides are TGCGCCAGCAGCCAAGACAGGGAATTGAAACTGTTTTTT. This translates into CASSQDRELKLFF.

In its sample, this clonotype was seen once. CDR3 DNA: TGTGCCAGCACCTATGTCGGGACTTCCTACGAGCAGTACTTC. This codes for CASTYVGTSYEQYF. V gene TRBV6-5 combines with J gene TRBJ2-7, with D possibly TRBD2 on 6 matching bases. CDR1 and CDR2 (germline): MNHEY, SVGAGI. Trimming removed 7 bases at V and 1 base at J, with 14 bases between. This CDR3 has 14 amino acids.

This clonotype has only a few counts. V usage is TRBV18 and J usage is TRBJ1-2, with D possibly being TRBD1 (6 bases). Germline V gene data show CDR1 as KGHSH and CDR2 as LQKENI. This CDR3 has 14 amino acids. V lost 6 bases and J lost 0, with 11 bases in between. The DNA for the CDR3 is TGTGCCAGCTCTCACGAGGGGGCTAACTATGGCTACACCTTC. This encodes CASSHEGANYGYTF.

This clonotype was picked up a small number of times. The V gene is TRBV5-1, the J gene TRBJ2-3; TRBD1 is a possible D gene (5 bases). V lost 4 bases and J 2 bases, leaving 11 bases between the germline ends. The CDR3 consists of 14 residues. Germline assignment: CDR1 SGHRS and CDR2 YFSETQ. Here the CDR3 reads CASSTQGITDTQYF. CDR3 DNA sequence: TGCGCCAGCAGCACGCAGGGAATCACAGATACGCAGTATTTT.

This clonotype was recorded a few times. This chain uses TRBV5-1 with TRBJ2-1; 8 bases map to TRBD2. This CDR3 has 15 amino acids. V trimming: 4 bases; J trimming: 8 bases; junction bases outside the gene matches: 11. From germline, CDR1 is SGHRS and CDR2 YFSETQ. CDR3 amino acids: CASSDSGARGDEQFF. The CDR3 DNA follows: TGCGCCAGCAGCGATTCGGGGGCGCGGGGGGATGAGCAGTTCTTC. The whole variable domain, remainder taken from reference TRBV5-1 and TRBJ2-1, is KAGVTQTPRYLIKTRGQQVTLSCSPISGHRSVSWYQQTPGQGLQFLFEYFSETQRNKGNFPGRFSGRQFSNSRSEMNVSTLELGDSALYLCASSDSGARGDEQFFGPGTRLTVL.

In this sample, this clonotype turned up a few times. The chain has TRBV9 and TRBJ1-5; no reliable D call. CDR1 is SGDLS, CDR2 YYNGEE, per germline. The CDR3 is 15 residues long. Trimming left V 0 bases short and J 0 bases short, with 7 bases between. The CDR3 sequence is CASSVGGYSNQPQHF. The CDR3, as DNA: TGTGCCAGCAGCGTAGGGGGTTATAGCAATCAGCCCCAGCATTTT.

This clonotype was counted a few times. This chain links TRBV28 with TRBJ1-6; D is ambiguous. CDR3 size: 11 residues. Germline V gene data show CDR1 as MDHEN and CDR2 as SYDVKM. The V and J ends lost 3 bases and 7 bases respectively, with 1 base between them. Written as DNA, the CDR3 is TGTGCCAGCAGTTTCAATTCACCCCTCCACTTT. Translating it yields CASSFNSPLHF.

This clonotype has only a few counts. The chain uses TRBV5-5 and TRBJ1-2; 7 nucleotides agree with TRBD1. The germline V gene has CDR1 SGHKS and CDR2 YYEKEE (reference sequence). The junction had 6 bases not matched to a gene; V was cut back by 4 bases and J by 3 bases. The length of the CDR3 is 14 residues. CDR3 in DNA: TGTGCCAGCAGCCCAGGACAGGACCACTATGGCTACACCTTC. Its translation: CASSPGQDHYGYTF. The whole variable domain, filled in from reference TRBV5-5 and TRBJ1-2, reads DAGVTQSPTHLIKTRGQQVTLRCSPISGHKSVSWYQQVLGQGPQFIFQYYEKEERGRGNFPDRFSARQFPNYSSELNVNALLLGDSALYLCASSPGQDHYGYTFGSGTRLTVV.

This clonotype was counted a few times. This chain joins TRBV2 and TRBJ2-3; 9 nucleotides agree with TRBD1. This CDR3 region has 15 residues. J was trimmed by 5 bases and V by 6 bases; bases with no gene match: 9. Germline CDR1 is SNHLY and CDR2 is FYNNEI. The CDR3 nucleotides read TGTGCCAGCAGCAACAGGGGGCGCGTCCAAGATACGCAGTATTTT. The encoded protein is CASSNRGRVQDTQYF.

In this sample, this clonotype turned up a few times. The CDR3: CASSYIRGSETQYF. For the CDR3, the DNA is TGTGCCAGCAGTTACATCAGGGGATCCGAGACCCAGTACTTC. The chain links TRBV6-2 or TRBV6-3 to TRBJ2-5, with D tentatively TRBD1 (6 bases). The CDR3 spans 14 residues. The germline CDR1 and CDR2 sequences are MNHEY and SVGEGT. V was cut by 2 bases and J by 5 bases, with 12 bases left in between.

This chain joins TRBV20-1 and TRBJ2-3; 10 nucleotides agree with TRBD2. The germline V gene encodes CDR1 DFQATT and CDR2 SNEGSKA (reference sequence). Unmatched junction bases numbered 6, after V lost 4 bases and J lost 2 bases. The CDR3 is 15 residues long. CDR3 DNA sequence: TGCAGTGCTACACTAGCGGGGAGCCTCACAGATACGCAGTATTTT. This sequence encodes CSATLAGSLTDTQYF.

This clonotype was counted many times. The chain is built from TRBV10-3 and TRBJ2-3; possibly TRBD1 for D (6 bases). The germline CDR1 and CDR2 sequences are ENHRY and SYGVKD. The CDR3 has 15 residues. V was clipped by 6 bases and J by 6 bases, with 19 bases between them. This CDR3 is CAIRKTPSQGDTQYF. DNA of the CDR3: TGTGCCATCAGGAAAACCCCTTCCCAGGGGGATACGCAGTATTTT.

The J gene is TRBJ2-5, the V gene TRBV20-1; 7 bases agree with TRBD1. J gave up 1 base and V 6 bases, and 11 bases lay outside the gene matches. This CDR3 is 15 amino acids long. Germline-derived CDR1 and CDR2 are DFQATT and SNEGSKA (reference sequence). DNA for the CDR3: TGCAGTGCGGCAGACAGGGTGGGGTTCCAAGAGACCCAGTACTTC. The encoded protein is CSAADRVGFQETQYF.

This clonotype was picked up a small number of times. The chain uses TRBV20-1 and TRBJ2-5, with 8 bases aligning to TRBD1. CDR1 and CDR2 (germline): DFQATT, SNEGSKA (reference sequence). The V and J ends lost 6 bases and 4 bases, in that order; junction bases with no gene match: 7. This CDR3 has 13 amino acids. The CDR3 sequence: CSATGTGGETQYF. CDR3 nucleotides: TGCAGTGCGACCGGGACAGGTGGAGAGACCCAGTACTTC.

This CDR3 reads CSAGGQPPSYEQYF. In nucleotides, the CDR3 is TGCAGTGCTGGAGGACAGCCTCCATCCTACGAGCAGTACTTC. The gene calls are TRBV20-1 and TRBJ2-7, with D perhaps matching TRBD1 (6 bases). Germline CDR1 DFQATT, CDR2 SNEGSKA (reference sequence). The CDR3 consists of 14 residues. V gave up 5 bases and J gave up 1 base, with 15 bases separating them.

This clonotype occurred many times. The rearrangement joins TRBV5-6 to TRBJ1-2; TRBD1 might be the D (5 bases). The CDR3 is 14 residues long. Germline-derived CDR1 and CDR2 are SGHDT and YYEEEE. V gave up 6 bases and J gave up 2 bases, with 14 bases separating them. This CDR3 reads CASISLGPNYGYTF. As DNA, the CDR3 is TGTGCCAGCATCTCTTTGGGACCCAACTATGGCTACACCTTC. Filled out from reference TRBV5-6 and TRBJ1-2, the complete variable domain reads DAGVTQSPTHLIKTRGQQVTLRCSPKSGHDTVSWYQQALGQGPQFIFQYYEEEERQRGNFPDRFSGHQFPNYSSELNVNALLLGDSALYLCASISLGPNYGYTFGSGTRLTVV.

In its sample, this clonotype was seen many times. This chain joins TRBV7-9 and TRBJ2-1, with D unresolved. The V gene lost 1 base and the J gene lost 3 bases, with 4 bases spanning the gap. The CDR3 sequence is 13 residues long. CDR1 and CDR2 from the germline V gene are SEHNR and FQNEAQ (reference sequence). CDR3 nucleotide sequence: TGTGCCAGCAGCTTAGAGAACTACAATGAGCAGTTCTTC. Residues: CASSLENYNEQFF.

The chain recombines TRBV7-2 with TRBJ2-3; the D gene is possibly TRBD2 (5 bases). The V gene's germline CDR1 is SGHTA and CDR2 FQGNSA. CDR3 length: 13 residues. V dropped 2 bases and J dropped 8 bases, with 11 bases sitting between them. DNA for the CDR3: TGTGCCAGCAGCTTATATCAACGGGGTACGCAGTATTTT. It specifies CASSLYQRGTQYF.

The chain combines TRBV28 with TRBJ1-5; D is perhaps TRBD1 (5 bases). Germline CDR1 reads MDHEN; CDR2 reads SYDVKM. V lost 8 bases and J 9 bases, leaving 17 bases between the germline ends. This CDR3 spans 13 amino acids. CDR3: CASLDQGERPQHF. As DNA, the CDR3 is TGTGCCAGCTTGGACCAGGGAGAGCGGCCCCAGCATTTT.

Comments on this clonotype: A much larger clone lies one base from this, so it may be a read error. The chain uses TRBV23-1 and TRBJ2-1; D unresolved. TRBV23-1 is an open reading frame, and its role is uncertain. This CDR3 contains 18 residues. Between the trimmed V and J ends, which lost 6 bases and 5 bases, there was a span of 26 bases. This CDR3 is CASSLNISEIGFHNEQFF. CDR3 DNA sequence: TGCGCCAGCAGCCTCAATATTTCCGAGATAGGGTTCCACAATGAGCAGTTCTTC.

CDR3 bases: TGTGCCAGCAGCCAGAGGACAGGGGGCTATGGCTACACCTTC. Encoded protein: CASSQRTGGYGYTF. J is TRBJ1-2 and V is TRBV7-2, with 10 bases lining up with TRBD1. Unmatched junction bases numbered 4, after V lost 5 bases and J lost 4 bases. The CDR3 is 14 amino acids. The germline V gene has CDR1 SGHTA and CDR2 FQGNSA.

This clonotype has ten or more counts. The rearrangement uses TRBV3-1 and TRBJ2-1, with D unresolved. Germline V gene sequence: CDR1 LGHDT, CDR2 YNNKEL (reference sequence). CDR3 length: 14 residues. The germline V and J ends were trimmed by 1 base and 9 bases, with 13 bases remaining between them. This CDR3 is CASSQGASPGEQFF. For the CDR3, the DNA is TGTGCCAGCAGCCAAGGGGCTTCCCCCGGTGAGCAGTTCTTC.